This T cell receptor (beta chain) was captured by sequencing in a study of control samples from healthy donors and cancer patients. Between the trimmed V and J ends, which lost 3 bases and 2 bases, there was a span of 10 bases. The CDR3 length is 14 residues. The germline V gene has CDR1 SGHDN and CDR2 FVKESK. This clone was seen once. TCRdb's copy holds only in-frame clones and misses some; the assay was immunoSEQ multiplex PCR. Here the sample spans roughly 30,000 clones, 70% to 80% being singletons. What was sequenced was PBMCs. This sequence originates from a man in his sixties with head and neck cancer. The V gene is TRBV14, the J gene TRBJ1-1; D may be TRBD1 (6 bases). CDR3 DNA sequence: TGTGCCAGCAGCCAGGTACAGGGAAACACTGAAGCTTTCTTT. Translated, it gives CASSQVQGNTEAFF.